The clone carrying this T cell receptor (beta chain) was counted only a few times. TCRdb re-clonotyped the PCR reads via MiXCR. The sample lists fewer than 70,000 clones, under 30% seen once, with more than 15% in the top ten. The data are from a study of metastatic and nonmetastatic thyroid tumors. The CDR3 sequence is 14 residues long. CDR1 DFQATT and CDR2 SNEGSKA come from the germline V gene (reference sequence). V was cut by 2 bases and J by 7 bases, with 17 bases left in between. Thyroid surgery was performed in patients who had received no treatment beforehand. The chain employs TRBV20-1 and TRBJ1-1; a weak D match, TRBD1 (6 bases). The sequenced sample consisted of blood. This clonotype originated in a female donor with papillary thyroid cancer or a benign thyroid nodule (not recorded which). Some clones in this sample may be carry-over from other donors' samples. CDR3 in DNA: TGCAGTGCTAGAAATGTCCAGGGGATGAATGAAGCTTTCTTT. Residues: CSARNVQGMNEAFF.